These T cell receptor beta chains were read from a single sample in a study of T cell responses to AZD1222 COVID-19 vaccine. Measured with immunoSEQ multiplex PCR; TCRdb has only the in-frame clones, and not every one. Seen here are about 97,000 clones, around 89% observed once, and the top ten hold under 8.5%. The sequences come from peripheral blood, collected on day 0 of AZD1222 vaccination. These receptors all stem from an adult in good health. The CDR3 runs from the conserved cysteine through the conserved F or W. A D gene is named only where the DNA matches it firmly. Size values are once, few and many counts, or a class for expanded clones, and some rows have none.

j_call d_call clone_size v_call cdr3_nt cdr3_aa
TRBJ2-3 TRBD2 NA TRBV4-2 TGTGCCAGCAGCCAGGAACCGGGACTAGCGGGATTCACAGATACGCAGTATTTT CASSQEPGLAGFTDTQYF
TRBJ2-1 NA NA TRBV28 TGTGCCAGCAGATCTAGTGGGGGTGAGCAGTTCTTC CASRSSGGEQFF
TRBJ2-7 NA NA TRBV6-6 TGTGCCAGCAGTGACGCCGGACACTCCTACGAGCAGTACTTC CASSDAGHSYEQYF
TRBJ1-4 TRBD1 NA TRBV6-2/TRBV6-3 TGTGCCAGCAGCCACCAGGGGGCGACGAGGGAAAAACTGTTTTTT CASSHQGATREKLFF
TRBJ1-1 TRBD1 NA TRBV19 TGTGCCAGTAGGCCACAGGGGGGGAACACTGAAGCTTTCTTT CASRPQGGNTEAFF
TRBJ1-6 TRBD1 NA TRBV28 TGTGCCAGCAGTACAGGGGGTGCTTCACCCCTCCACTTT CASSTGGASPLHF
TRBJ1-1 NA NA TRBV29-1 TGCAGCGTTGAAGATCATCCGTGGGGGTTGTACACTGAAGCTTTCTTT CSVEDHPWGLYTEAFF
TRBJ2-5 TRBD1 NA TRBV4-3 TGCGCCAGCAGCCAAGATGGGGGGACAGGGGGCGGTGAGACCCAGTACTTC CASSQDGGTGGGETQYF
TRBJ2-4 TRBD2 NA TRBV7-6 TGTGCCAGCAGCTTAGAGGTCAAGCGGTCTAGCGGGGATCTAGCCAAAAACATTCAGTACTTC CASSLEVKRSSGDLAKNIQYF
TRBJ2-3 TRBD2 NA TRBV15 TGTGCCACCAGCAGAGTAGCGGGAGGGCCAGATACGCAGTATTTT CATSRVAGGPDTQYF
TRBJ2-7 NA NA TRBV28 TGTGCCAAACAGGGACGGGGGCGCTACGAGCAGTACTTC CAKQGRGRYEQYF
TRBJ2-5 TRBD2 NA TRBV4-2 TGTGCCAGCAGCTCGACTAGCGGGGACCAAGAGACCCAGTACTTC CASSSTSGDQETQYF
TRBJ1-4 NA NA TRBV5-6 TGTGCCAGCAGCCGCCAGATCTGGACAGTCGAAAAACTGTTTTTT CASSRQIWTVEKLFF
TRBJ2-7 NA once TRBV11-2 TGTGCCAGCAGCTCCCACTACGAGCAGTACTTC CASSSHYEQYF
TRBJ1-2 NA NA TRBV15 TGTGCCACCAGCAGAGATAAGGGGAACTATGGCTACACCTTC CATSRDKGNYGYTF
TRBJ2-1 TRBD2 NA TRBV7-9 TGTGCCAGCAGCTTAGGCCTCGGTCTAGCGGGGACAGATGAGCAGTTCTTC CASSLGLGLAGTDEQFF
TRBJ1-5 NA NA TRBV2 TGTGCCAGCAGTGAAGCTCCTCCAGGCCAGCCCCAGCATTTT CASSEAPPGQPQHF
TRBJ2-5 NA NA TRBV11-3 TGTGCCAGCAGCGCCTCCGGCACGGAGACCCAGTACTTC CASSASGTETQYF
TRBJ1-2 TRBD1 NA TRBV3-1/TRBV3-2 TGTGCCAGCAGCCAACCACAGGGGCCCCACTATGGCTACACCTTC CASSQPQGPHYGYTF
TRBJ2-7 TRBD2 NA TRBV6-2/TRBV6-3 TGTGCCAGCAGTTTTAGGTGGGAGGGCTCCCACGAGCAGTACTTC CASSFRWEGSHEQYF
TRBJ1-4 NA NA TRBV19 TGTGCCAGTAGTATTCTTGGAGCTACTAATGAAAAACTGTTTTTT CASSILGATNEKLFF
TRBJ2-1 TRBD2 NA TRBV30 TGTGCCTGGAGTGTAAAAGGACTAGCTGGAAATGAGCAGTTCTTC CAWSVKGLAGNEQFF
TRBJ1-5 TRBD1 NA TRBV7-8 TGTGCCAGCAGCTCCGTTTATGGGGACAGCTATCAGCCCCAGCATTTT CASSSVYGDSYQPQHF
TRBJ1-1 TRBD1 NA TRBV7-2 TGTGCCAGCAGCCATACAGGGGGCGCTCCCCCTGAAGCTTTCTTT CASSHTGGAPPEAFF
TRBJ1-6 TRBD1 NA TRBV27 TGTGCCAGCAGTCTGGGACAGACCTATAATTCACCCCTCCACTTT CASSLGQTYNSPLHF
TRBJ1-4 NA NA TRBV21-1 TGTGCCAGCAGCATTTCCAGGGAAAGAGGCGAAAAACTGTTTTTT CASSISRERGEKLFF
TRBJ1-2 NA NA TRBV28 TGTGCCAGCAGTTTACCAGGGGCTGGCGGTGGCTACACCTTC CASSLPGAGGGYTF
TRBJ2-1 NA NA TRBV5-1 TGCGCCAGCAGCCCCTCAGTCGGAACATATGAGCAGTTCTTC CASSPSVGTYEQFF
TRBJ1-1 NA once TRBV29-1 TGCAGCGTTGAAGCACAAACGAACACTGAAGCTTTCTTT CSVEAQTNTEAFF
TRBJ1-5 NA NA TRBV5-1 TGCGCCAGCAGCTCCGGACAGTTCAATCAGCCCCAGCATTTT CASSSGQFNQPQHF
TRBJ1-1 TRBD1 NA TRBV24-1 TGTGCCTCCGCCGGGACAGGGGGCACTGAAGCTTTCTTT CASAGTGGTEAFF
TRBJ2-1 TRBD2 NA TRBV7-9 TGTGCCAGCAGCCTAGGGAGGGGGACTAGCGGGAGAGTTAGTAATGAGCAGTTCTTC CASSLGRGTSGRVSNEQFF
TRBJ1-2 NA NA TRBV29-1 TGCAGCGTCGATGGGCAGCGACTCTATGGCTACACCTTC CSVDGQRLYGYTF
TRBJ1-5 NA once TRBV21-1 TGTGCCAGCTACGGGAGTCCACAGCGGGTCAATCAGCCCCAGCATTTT CASYGSPQRVNQPQHF
TRBJ2-5 TRBD1 NA TRBV4-3 TGCGCCAGCAGCCCAGGCGCGGGACAGGGGGCATGGGAGACCCAGTACTTC CASSPGAGQGAWETQYF
TRBJ2-1 TRBD2 NA TRBV7-2 TGTGCCAGCAGCTTCCTCCCTAGCGGGGGACGGGCGGATGAGCAGTTCTTC CASSFLPSGGRADEQFF
TRBJ2-7 TRBD2 once TRBV19 TGTGCCAGTAGTATTACACTAGCGGGAGGGTTCTACGAGCAGTACTTC CASSITLAGGFYEQYF
TRBJ1-1 NA NA TRBV9 TGTGCCAGCAGCCGACGGGCCACCCCGGTGAACACTGAAGCTTTCTTT CASSRRATPVNTEAFF
TRBJ1-6 NA NA TRBV28 TGTGCCAGCAGGTTACCAGGGGTTTCACCCCTCCACTTT CASRLPGVSPLHF
TRBJ1-3 NA NA TRBV19 TGTGCCAGTAGGATACAGGGAGCCGGAAACACCATATATTTT CASRIQGAGNTIYF
TRBJ2-2 NA NA TRBV7-2 TGTGCCAGCAGCGGCAGTCTAGACTGGAAAACCGGGGAGCTGTTTTTT CASSGSLDWKTGELFF
TRBJ2-5 NA NA TRBV18 TGTGCCAGCTCACCACCTGGCGGGACAGCTCAACAAGAGACCCAGTACTTC CASSPPGGTAQQETQYF
TRBJ2-3 TRBD2 once TRBV19 TGTGCCAGTAGTACCCGCTCCACTAGCGGGGGTGTGGATACGCAGTATTTT CASSTRSTSGGVDTQYF
TRBJ2-1 NA NA TRBV28 TGTGCCAGCAGTTCGATTCAGGGGACGGAGCAGTTCTTC CASSSIQGTEQFF
TRBJ2-5 NA NA TRBV29-1 TGCAGCGCACAGGGCCAGGGGCGAGAGACCCAGTACTTC CSAQGQGRETQYF
TRBJ1-1 TRBD1 NA TRBV30 TGTGCCTGGAGAGCAGGGGGCTTTGGCACTGAAGCTTTCTTT CAWRAGGFGTEAFF
TRBJ1-6 NA NA TRBV25-1 TGTGCCAGCAGTGATATGTCCTGGGATTCACCCCTCCACTTT CASSDMSWDSPLHF
TRBJ2-7 NA few TRBV19 TGTGCCAGTAGTGGGGCTACCGGCGAGCAGTACTTC CASSGATGEQYF
TRBJ2-2 NA NA TRBV19 TGTGCCAGTAGTATAGATCCCGACCCCACCTGGTCCACCGGGGAGCTGTTTTTT CASSIDPDPTWSTGELFF
TRBJ1-6 NA NA TRBV10-3 TGTGCCGTCCGACAGGCCGGGGGCTCCTATAATTCACCCCTCCACTTT CAVRQAGGSYNSPLHF
TRBJ2-7 TRBD2 NA TRBV7-2 TGTGCCAGCAGCTTCCTTCTCACTAGCGGGATCCCCCCTGTGTACGAGCAGTACTTC CASSFLLTSGIPPVYEQYF
TRBJ2-1 TRBD2 once TRBV5-4 TGTGCCAGCAGCCCGGGACTAGGCCTGAACAATGAGCAGTTCTTC CASSPGLGLNNEQFF
TRBJ1-6 NA few TRBV6-6 TGTGCCAGCAGTTTGAATTCGAATTCACCCCTCCACTTT CASSLNSNSPLHF